Here is one T cell receptor beta chain with its context. This clonotype has more than one count but fewer than ten. Its antigen is still unknown. Base qualities are not provided; no much larger clone lies one nucleotide away. Full-length TCR variable regions were amplified by 5' RACE PCR using constant-region reverse primers, and then by semi-nested PCR using Nested Universal Primer A. Using the ReliaPrep RNA Cell Miniprep System, total RNA was extracted, and the SMARTer RACE 5'/3' Kit was then used to reverse transcribe the RNA into 5'RACE-ready cDNA. Multiplex adaptors were used to barcode full-length TCR alpha and beta libraries, and the barcoded libraries were sequenced on an Illumina MiSeq. The authors' analysis ran thus. For each of nine subset-tissue groups, sequencing data from the five patients were pooled, and the groups were then compared using unsupervised clustering of TCR gene usage. The Morisita-Horn index, with shared sequences weighted by their contribution to each repertoire, was used to calculate repertoire similarity. The public reads were run again by TCRdb, first through fastp at Q25 and then through MiXCR, and only productive beta chains were kept. All rows with the same CDR3 protein become a single entry with the most common DNA and genes. These V and J calls rely on TCRdb rather than the paper's analysis. For this sample the table gives 55,000 or so distinct CDR3 sequences, of which more than 20% were detected only once. The top ten hold 3% to 4% of the sample.

Cells that were CD4+CD25+CD127-/low were the ones isolated as Tregs. Tregs, naive and memory CD4+ T cells from tumor, blood and ipsilateral draining lymph nodes of a handful of breast cancer patients underwent full-length TCR alpha and beta sequencing. Tumor tissue and lymph nodes from ipsilateral axillary dissection were perfused with PBS, minced and digested with collagenase I and hyaluronidase. A purity exceeding 90% was confirmed by FACS for the sorted cell populations. This entry belongs to a study (dated by TCRdb to the mid-2010s). Broadly, across the study: The study set out to test whether tumor-infiltrating Tregs in breast cancer get recruited from blood Tregs or are instead converted in situ from other CD4+ T cell subsets. General conclusions and limits of the study: Tumor memory CD4+ T cell TCR gene usage clustered with blood and lymph node memory CD4+ cells and lymph node naive CD4+ cells. Validation in the larger cohort was restricted to a single TCR beta V-J rearrangement rather than whole repertoires. The greatest overlap of tumor-infiltrating Treg TCR alpha and beta sequences was with tumor naive CD4+ T cells, followed next by blood naive CD4+ T cells.

The junction carries 18 bases between V and J, which are trimmed by 8 bases and 6 bases respectively. CDR1 is given as SNHLY and CDR2 as FYNNEI, both from the germline V gene. Reading from cysteine to phenylalanine, the CDR3 counts 14 amino acids. Kept here is only the CDR3 DNA, which spans 42 bases and is read in frame from base 1. The sample consisted of tumor-infiltrating Tregs sorted from the breast tumor. The source is a female donor with breast cancer. The chain links TRBV2 with TRBJ2-3; the D gene is possibly TRBD1, with 5 bases matching. The CDR3 corresponds to CASGRTNRVDTQYF. In nucleotide form, the sequence is TGTGCCAGCGGGCGGACAAATCGTGTCGATACGCAGTATTTT. Reference TRBV2 and TRBJ2-3 genes cover what lies past the CDR3, so the full variable domain is EPEVTQTPSHQVTQMGQEVILRCVPISNHLYFYWYRQILGQKVEFLVSFYNNEISEKSEIFDDQFSVERPDGSNFTLKIRSTKLEDSAMYFCASGRTNRVDTQYFGPGTRLTVL.